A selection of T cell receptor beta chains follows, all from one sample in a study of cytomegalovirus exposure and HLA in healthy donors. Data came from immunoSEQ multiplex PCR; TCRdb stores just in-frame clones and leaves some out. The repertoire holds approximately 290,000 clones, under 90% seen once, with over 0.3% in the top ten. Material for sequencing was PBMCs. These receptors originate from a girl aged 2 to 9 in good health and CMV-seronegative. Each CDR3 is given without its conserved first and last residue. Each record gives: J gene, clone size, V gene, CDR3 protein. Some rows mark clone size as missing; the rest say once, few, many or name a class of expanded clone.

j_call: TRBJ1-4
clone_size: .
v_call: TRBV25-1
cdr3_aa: ASSEGSGGVDEKLF

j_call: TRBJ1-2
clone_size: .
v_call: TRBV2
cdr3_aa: ASDTYGYT

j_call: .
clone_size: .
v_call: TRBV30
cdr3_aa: AWRTGDYEQY

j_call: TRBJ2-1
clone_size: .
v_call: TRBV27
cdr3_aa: ASSPSGPYNEQF

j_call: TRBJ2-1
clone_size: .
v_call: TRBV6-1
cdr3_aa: ASSRRELYNEQF

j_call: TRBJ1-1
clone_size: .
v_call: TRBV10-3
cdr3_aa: AISRQGGSTEAF

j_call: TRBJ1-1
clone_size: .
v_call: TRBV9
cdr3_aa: ASSVVKLSTEAF

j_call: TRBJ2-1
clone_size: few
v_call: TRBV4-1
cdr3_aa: ASSLRTSSNEQF

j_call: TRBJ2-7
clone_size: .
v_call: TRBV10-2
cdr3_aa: ASSEPRSGRSYEQY

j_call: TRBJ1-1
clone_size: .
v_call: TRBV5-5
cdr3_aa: ASSHRGTGRGAF

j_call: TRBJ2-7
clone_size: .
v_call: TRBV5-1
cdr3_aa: ASSRGPPKETPEY

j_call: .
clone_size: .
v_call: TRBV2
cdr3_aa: ASTDYEQY

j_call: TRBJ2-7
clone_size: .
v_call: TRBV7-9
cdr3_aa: ASSPTPPRQSYEQY

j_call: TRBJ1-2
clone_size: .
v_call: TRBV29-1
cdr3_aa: SAPVGAGYT

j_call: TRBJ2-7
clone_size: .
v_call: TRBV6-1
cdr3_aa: ASSAGTSGNHEQY

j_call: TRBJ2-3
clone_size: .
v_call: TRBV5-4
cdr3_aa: ASSSTPGTDTQY

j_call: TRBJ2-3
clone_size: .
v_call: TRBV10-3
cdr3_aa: ATKRGPYTDTQY

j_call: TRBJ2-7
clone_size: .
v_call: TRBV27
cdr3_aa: ASTKLAGGPDEQY

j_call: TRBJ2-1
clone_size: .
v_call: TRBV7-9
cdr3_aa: ASSSRLGVWGHWYNEQF

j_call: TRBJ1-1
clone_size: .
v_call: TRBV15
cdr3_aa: ATSRDPGVSAEAF

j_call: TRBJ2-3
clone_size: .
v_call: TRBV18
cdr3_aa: ASSPHFRKRADTQY

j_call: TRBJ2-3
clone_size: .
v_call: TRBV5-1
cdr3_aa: ASSAGTGVDTTLSTDTQY

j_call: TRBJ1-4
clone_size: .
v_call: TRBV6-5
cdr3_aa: ASGKDCLNEKRF

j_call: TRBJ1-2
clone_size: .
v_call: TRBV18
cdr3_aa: ASSPVDSTHYGYT

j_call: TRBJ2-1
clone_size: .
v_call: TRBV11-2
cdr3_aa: ASSPSIGRSYNEQF

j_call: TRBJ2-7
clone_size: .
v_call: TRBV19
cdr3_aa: ASSIGGISYEQY

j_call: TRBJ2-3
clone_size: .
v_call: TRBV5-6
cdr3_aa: ASSLPGGTDTQY

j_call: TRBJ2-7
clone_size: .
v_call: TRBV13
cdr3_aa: ASSRTSGGYEQY

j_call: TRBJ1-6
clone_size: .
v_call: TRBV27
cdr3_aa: ASSLPRQYNSPLH

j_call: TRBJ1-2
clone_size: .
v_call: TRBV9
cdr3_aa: ASSDTGGPGYT

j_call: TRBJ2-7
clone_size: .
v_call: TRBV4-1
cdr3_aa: ASSQEAGASYEQY

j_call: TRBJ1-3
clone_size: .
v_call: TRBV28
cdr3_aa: ASSFPGQGGNTIY